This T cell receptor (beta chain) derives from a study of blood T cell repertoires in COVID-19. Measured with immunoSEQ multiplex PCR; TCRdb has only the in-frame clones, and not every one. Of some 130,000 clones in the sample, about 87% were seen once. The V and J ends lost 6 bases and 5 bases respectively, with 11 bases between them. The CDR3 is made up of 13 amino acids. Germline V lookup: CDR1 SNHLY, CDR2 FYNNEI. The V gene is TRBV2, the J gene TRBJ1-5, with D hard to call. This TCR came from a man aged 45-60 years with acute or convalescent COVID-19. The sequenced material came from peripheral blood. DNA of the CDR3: TGTGCCAGCAGCACCGGGAGCCATCAGCCCCAGCATTTT. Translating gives CASSTGSHQPQHF.